This T cell receptor beta chain was recorded in a study of T-cell reconstitution after alpha-beta-depleted transplantation in children (dated by TCRdb to about 2016). Concerning the study at large: T-cell immune reconstitution after TCRalphabeta/CD19-depleted allogeneic hematopoietic cell transplantation in children was quantitatively tracked in the study by means of TCR repertoire profiling.

Counted from cysteine to phenylalanine, this CDR3 has 15 amino acids. Of the read, only the CDR3 DNA is kept; its 45 bases are in frame from base 1. Germline trimming: 3 bases from V, 1 base from J; junction bases outside gene matches: 2. Library prep was done by PCR. Sequencing took place on an Illumina HiSeq 2500. TCR libraries were prepared with molecular barcoding, using unique molecular identifiers to normalize TCRbeta repertoire quantification. TCRdb applied fastp at Q25 and MiXCR to the public reads, then kept only in-frame beta chains. Every entry covers one CDR3 protein and lists the most common genes and DNA from its rows. The sample table contains about 230,000 distinct CDR3 sequences; only one count was recorded for about 9.6% of them. About 4.9% of the sample is held by the ten biggest clonotypes. This clonotype came up many times. Its antigen target is currently unknown. No clone much larger than this one lies a single base away; base qualities are absent.

This TCR came from a human donor who donated a stem cell graft to a child with SCID. This sequence uses TRBV12-3 or TRBV12-4 and TRBJ2-3; the central 9 bases match TRBD1. Sequences were derived from PBMCs from the stem cell graft donor, sampled from the stem cell graft. CDR3 loop: CASSFRDRGTDTQYF. The DNA reads as follows: TGTGCCAGCAGTTTCCGGGACAGGGGCACAGATACGCAGTATTTT.